The 5 T cell receptor beta chains presented below share a single source sample, sequenced in a study of blood T cell repertoires in COVID-19. Clones were read by immunoSEQ multiplex PCR, and TCRdb kept only the in-frame ones, dropping some. The sample contains 130,000 or so clones, over 80% of which appear only once. Sequenced: PBMCs or T cells enriched from blood (not recorded which). Receptors originate from a woman in her twenties or thirties who had recovered from COVID-19.

The chain links TRBV19 to TRBJ2-7; 8 positions match TRBD2. Germline CDR1 LNHDA, CDR2 SQIVND (reference sequence). J was trimmed by 5 bases and V by 2 bases; bases with no gene match: 8. The CDR3 length is 15 residues. For the CDR3, the DNA is TGTGCCAGTAGTATAAGGCGGGAGGCCCCCAACGAGCAGTACTTC. Its translation: CASSIRREAPNEQYF.

The rearrangement links TRBV7-3 to TRBJ2-1, with 7 bases lining up with TRBD2. CDR1 is SGHTA, CDR2 FQGTGA, per germline. The CDR3 consists of 16 residues. V trimming: 4 bases; J trimming: 9 bases; junction bases outside the gene matches: 15. CDR3 residues: CASSSPSGRLSSEQFF. Written as DNA, the CDR3 is TGTGCCAGCAGCTCCCCTAGCGGACGCTTATCCAGTGAGCAGTTCTTC.

This chain connects TRBV11-3 to TRBJ1-2, with 7 positions matching TRBD1. With V trimmed by 5 bases and J by 4 bases, 10 bases remained unmatched. Germline V gives CDR1 SGHNT, CDR2 YENEEA. The CDR3 consists of 15 residues. The DNA for the CDR3 is TGTGCCAGCAGCCCACGCAGGGGGATACGCTATGGCTACACCTTC. It translates to CASSPRRGIRYGYTF.

V is TRBV7-6 and J is TRBJ1-6; D perhaps matches TRBD1 (6 bases). Trimming took 6 bases from V and 3 from J, leaving 12 bases between them. This CDR3 has 15 residues. Germline CDR1 SGHVS, CDR2 FNYEAQ. In DNA, the CDR3 is TGTGCCAGCAGTCGGGGGGCCTTCTATAATTCACCCCTCCACTTT. Translated, it gives CASSRGAFYNSPLHF.

This chain links TRBV7-6 with TRBJ2-1; 8 bases fit TRBD2. This CDR3 has 20 amino acids. Germline V lookup: CDR1 SGHVS, CDR2 FNYEAQ. V trimming: 0 bases; J trimming: 6 bases; junction bases outside the gene matches: 19. CDR3 sequence reads: CASSLASPPLTSGLFNEQFF. The CDR3 DNA reads as TGTGCCAGCAGCTTAGCGTCCCCCCCTCTTACTAGCGGACTTTTCAATGAGCAGTTCTTC.